This T cell receptor beta chain emerged from a study of a mutant IDH1 vaccine in newly diagnosed glioma. As for the study in general: Once 4-6 weeks had passed after radiotherapy alone, vaccination started, or it started with temozolomide cycles.

On this clone itself: Its antigen is unknown.

Profiled with immunoSEQ multiplex PCR; TCRdb holds only in-frame clones, not every one. The table has tens of thousands of clones, 75% to 85% seen once. The CDR3 sequence is 14 residues long. Germline CDR1 reads MNHNS; CDR2 reads SASEGT. The junction had 6 bases not matched to a gene; V was cut back by 4 bases and J by 7 bases. Sample time point: week 23, last vaccination. Alongside topical imiquimod, each dose of vaccine comprised 300 ug of mutant IDH1 20-mer peptide. This clonotype originated in a man aged 35 to 55 with glioma. Sequenced material: PBMCs, taken from a glioma patient whose treatment included an IDH1 peptide vaccine. V gene TRBV6-1 combines with J gene TRBJ1-4; 7 nucleotides align to TRBD1. CDR3 coding DNA: TGTGCCAGCAGTGCGGACAGGTTCCTTGAAAAACTGTTTTTT. Residues: CASSADRFLEKLFF.